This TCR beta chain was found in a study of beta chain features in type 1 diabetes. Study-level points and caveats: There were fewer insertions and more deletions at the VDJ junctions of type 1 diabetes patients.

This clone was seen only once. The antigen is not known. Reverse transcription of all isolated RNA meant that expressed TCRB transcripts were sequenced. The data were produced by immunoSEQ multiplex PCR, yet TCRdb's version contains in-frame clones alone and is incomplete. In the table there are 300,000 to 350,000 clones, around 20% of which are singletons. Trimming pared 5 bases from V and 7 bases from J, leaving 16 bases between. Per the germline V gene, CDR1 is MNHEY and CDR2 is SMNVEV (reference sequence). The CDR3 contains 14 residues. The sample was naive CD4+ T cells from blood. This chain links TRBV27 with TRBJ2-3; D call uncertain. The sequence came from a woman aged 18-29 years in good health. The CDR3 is CASSTSGPGNTQYF. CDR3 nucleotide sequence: TGTGCCAGCAGTACGAGTGGGCCTGGCAATACGCAGTATTTT.